This TCR beta chain is from a study of OX40 agonist ivuxolimab in advanced cancers. This clone has only a few counts. Using immunoSEQ multiplex PCR, the repertoire was profiled, and TCRdb retains in-frame clones only, with some absent. The sample lists about 55,000 clones; almost 85% were seen once. Trimming took 10 bases from V and 4 from J, leaving 14 bases between them. CDR1 and CDR2 from the germline V gene are MNHNS and SASEGT. This CDR3 comprises 12 residues. The gene calls are TRBV6-1 and TRBJ2-7; D unclear. The clonotype comes from an adult with an advanced solid tumor such as melanoma, head and neck, liver or kidney cancer. Sequencing was performed on CD4+ or CD8+ T cells sorted from blood, taken in a trial of the OX40 agonist ivuxolimab. The CDR3 region has the DNA TGTGCCACCCGTACGGGTGGGTACGAGCAGTACTTC. Protein product: CATRTGGYEQYF.